The clone carrying this T cell receptor beta chain has more than one count but fewer than ten. Antigen: not known. Each CDR3 protein is one row after TCRdb ran MiXCR on the RT-PCR reads. The repertoire holds over 750,000 distinct CDR3 sequences, 21% seen once, with roughly a tenth in the top ten. This sample is part of a study of response to subunit inactivated influenza vaccine. General study points: Authors suggested that a seasonal influenza vaccination recruits few new T cells each time.

With 5 bases clipped from V and 4 bases from J, the junction kept 7 bases outside the gene matches. The germline V gene encodes CDR1 SGHVS and CDR2 FNYEAQ. The CDR3 totals 14 residues. The material was PBMCs from blood, obtained 5 to 6 days after vaccination. This chain connects TRBV7-6 to TRBJ2-7; 8 bases match TRBD1. The receptor comes from a man over 45 who received an inactivated influenza vaccine. The CDR3 DNA is TGTGCCAGCAGCCCATCGGACAGGGCGTACGAGCAGTACTTC. Residues: CASSPSDRAYEQYF.